The 30 T cell receptor beta chains listed next were all sequenced from one sample in a study of blood T cell repertoires in COVID-19. TCRdb's table, derived via immunoSEQ multiplex PCR, lists solely in-frame clones and lacks some. This table holds 150,000 to 200,000 clones, 88% found once. Sequences were obtained from peripheral blood. The receptors shown here come from a human donor in a cohort sampled during active COVID-19.

This clone was detected once. The rearrangement uses TRBV3-1 (or the pseudogene TRBV3-2) and TRBJ1-6; possible D gene TRBD1, 5 bases. The V end was cut by 6 bases, the J end by 6 bases, with 15 bases between. The CDR3 is 15 amino acids. Germline assignment: CDR1 LGHDT and CDR2 YNNKEL (reference sequence). CDR3 nucleotide sequence: TGTGCCAGCAGAAAATCGGGGGTGTCTAATTCACCCCTCCACTTT. This translates into CASRKSGVSNSPLHF.

This chain joins TRBV6-2 or TRBV6-3 and TRBJ2-7; D is perhaps TRBD1 (6 bases). Deletions cut 0 bases from V and 4 bases from J, with 7 bases between. The CDR3 consists of 13 residues. CDR1 MNHEY and CDR2 SVGEGT come from the germline V gene. For the CDR3, the DNA is TGTGCCAGCAGTTACTCGACAGGTTACGAGCAGTACTTC. Protein product: CASSYSTGYEQYF.

This clone has only one observation. V is TRBV6-5 and J is TRBJ2-6; a weak D match, TRBD1 (5 bases). Between the trimmed V and J ends, which lost 5 bases and 0 bases, there was a span of 8 bases. From germline, CDR1 is MNHEY and CDR2 SVGAGI. The CDR3 loop spans 15 amino acids. CDR3 residues: CASSRQSSGANVLTF. The CDR3 region has the DNA TGTGCCAGCAGTCGACAGAGCTCTGGGGCCAACGTCCTGACTTTC.

This chain connects TRBV7-2 to TRBJ2-2, with D perhaps TRBD1 (5 bases). This CDR3 has 14 amino acids. Germline CDR1 SGHTA, CDR2 FQGNSA. The ends were cut back, 2 bases at V and 5 bases at J, with 9 bases in the middle. The DNA of the CDR3 is TGTGCCAGCAGCTTATCTCAGGGAACCGGGGAGCTGTTTTTT. Encoded protein: CASSLSQGTGELFF. The full variable domain, its missing parts supplied by reference TRBV7-2 and TRBJ2-2, is GAGVSQSPSNKVTEKGKDVELRCDPISGHTALYWYRQSLGQGLEFLIYFQGNSAPDKSGLPSDRFSAERTGGSVSTLTIQRTQQEDSAVYLCASSLSQGTGELFFGEGSRLTVL.

The V gene is TRBV2, the J gene TRBJ2-3; 10 bases are a match to TRBD2. After removal of 6 bases from V and 2 bases from J, the junction contained 8 bases not matched to a gene. The CDR3 spans 16 residues. Germline V gene sequence: CDR1 SNHLY, CDR2 FYNNEI. The CDR3 coding sequence is TGTGCCAGCAGCGACCTAGCGGGAGCGGCCACAGATACGCAGTATTTT. It translates to CASSDLAGAATDTQYF.

The chain is built from TRBV30 and TRBJ2-7; D is perhaps TRBD2 (6 bases). V shed 3 bases and J shed 0 bases, with 12 bases lying between them. The germline V gene has CDR1 GTSNPN and CDR2 SVGIG (reference sequence). The CDR3 sequence is 14 residues long. In nucleotides, the CDR3 is TGTGCCTGGAGGGATAGCGGATTCTCCTACGAGCAGTACTTC. Its translation: CAWRDSGFSYEQYF. Full variable domain (outside the CDR3, taken from reference TRBV30 and TRBJ2-7): SQTIHQWPATLVQPVGSPLSLECTVEGTSNPNLYWYRQAAGRGLQLLFYSVGIGQISSEVPQNLSASRPQDRQFILSSKKLLLSDSGFYLCAWRDSGFSYEQYFGPGTRLTVT.

This chain uses TRBV2 with TRBJ2-1; 12 positions match TRBD2. This CDR3 has 16 amino acids. V lost 7 bases and J lost 5; bases outside the gene matches: 9. Germline CDR1 and CDR2: SNHLY and FYNNEI. CDR3: CASTPTLAGGDNEQFF. CDR3 DNA: TGTGCCAGCACTCCGACTCTAGCGGGGGGGGACAATGAGCAGTTCTTC.

The gene calls are TRBV5-5 and TRBJ2-3, with D maybe TRBD1 (7 bases). The germline V and J ends were trimmed by 1 base and 5 bases, with 20 bases remaining between them. CDR1 and CDR2 from the germline V gene are SGHKS and YYEKEE (reference sequence). The CDR3 has 17 residues. CDR3 sequence reads: CASSLNRGGPLLDTQYF. The DNA for the CDR3 is TGTGCCAGCAGCTTGAACAGGGGAGGCCCTCTACTAGATACGCAGTATTTT. Based on the CDR3 plus reference TRBV5-5 and TRBJ2-3, the full variable domain is DAGVTQSPTHLIKTRGQQVTLRCSPISGHKSVSWYQQVLGQGPQFIFQYYEKEERGRGNFPDRFSARQFPNYSSELNVNALLLGDSALYLCASSLNRGGPLLDTQYFGPGTRLTVL.

The gene calls are TRBV30 and TRBJ2-7, with D possibly matching TRBD2 (6 bases). Germline V CDR1 and CDR2: GTSNPN, SVGIG (reference sequence). V was shortened by 0 bases and J by 3 bases, with 12 bases between the two germline ends. CDR3 size: 14 residues. As DNA, the CDR3 is TGTGCCTGGAGTGTGGGAGGATTAAGCTACGAGCAGTACTTC. Its protein product is CAWSVGGLSYEQYF.

The gene calls are TRBV6-5 and TRBJ2-4; tentatively, D is TRBD2 (6 bases). The length of the CDR3 is 13 residues. Trimming shortened V by 4 bases and J by 5 bases, and 9 bases separated the two germline ends. Per germline, CDR1 MNHEY and CDR2 SVGAGI. The CDR3 DNA reads TGTGCCAGCAGTTCCTGGGGGGAAAACATTCAGTACTTC. The encoded protein is CASSSWGENIQYF.

V and J are TRBV30 and TRBJ2-1; D might be TRBD2 (5 bases). Germline V gene data show CDR1 as GTSNPN and CDR2 as SVGIG (reference sequence). The CDR3 covers 15 residues. Trimming took off 1 base at V and 8 bases at J, with 18 bases between the two ends. The CDR3 sequence: CAWSGQTRTRHEQFF. The CDR3 DNA reads TGTGCCTGGAGTGGACAAACAAGGACTCGTCATGAGCAGTTCTTC. Based on the CDR3 plus reference TRBV30 and TRBJ2-1, the full variable domain is SQTIHQWPATLVQPVGSPLSLECTVEGTSNPNLYWYRQAAGRGLQLLFYSVGIGQISSEVPQNLSASRPQDRQFILSSKKLLLSDSGFYLCAWSGQTRTRHEQFFGPGTRLTVL.

The chain has TRBV5-1 and TRBJ2-3, with D perhaps TRBD1 (6 bases). The CDR3 has 13 amino acids. The germline V gene encodes CDR1 SGHRS and CDR2 YFSETQ. V lost 3 bases to trimming and J lost 6 bases, with 11 bases between them. The CDR3 protein is CASSWTVRDTQYF. DNA for the CDR3: TGCGCCAGCAGCTGGACAGTTCGGGATACGCAGTATTTT.

The chain has TRBV13 and TRBJ2-3, with TRBD2 as a possible D gene (7 bases). CDR3 length: 15 residues. The V gene lost 0 bases and the J gene lost 1 base, with 8 bases spanning the gap. Looked up from germline, CDR1 is PRHDT and CDR2 is FYEKMQ (reference sequence). The CDR3 loop reads CASSLGRGRTDTQYF. The DNA of the CDR3 is TGTGCCAGCAGCTTAGGGCGGGGGCGCACAGATACGCAGTATTTT.

The V and J genes are TRBV19 and TRBJ2-3; TRBD2 aligns across 7 bases. With 3 bases clipped from V and 5 bases from J, the junction kept 11 bases outside the gene matches. CDR3 length: 16 amino acids. Germline-derived CDR1 and CDR2 are LNHDA and SQIVND (reference sequence). CDR3 amino acids: CASSIRLAIPGDTQYF. The DNA of the CDR3 is TGTGCCAGTAGTATTAGACTAGCCATACCTGGAGATACGCAGTATTTT.

Here the CDR3 reads CASRGQLNTEAFF. Here the CDR3 DNA reads TGTGCCAGCAGGGGACAGCTGAACACTGAAGCTTTCTTT. The rearrangement joins TRBV6-5 to TRBJ1-1; 7 bases align to TRBD1. The CDR3 contains 13 residues. Trimming removed 6 bases from V and 0 bases from J; junction bases left unmatched: 1. The germline CDR1 and CDR2 sequences are MNHEY and SVGAGI.

The DNA for the CDR3 is TGTGCCAGCAGTTACCCTTCTGGAAACACCATATATTTT. This encodes CASSYPSGNTIYF. This chain connects TRBV6-5 to TRBJ1-3; D ambiguous. The V end was cut by 2 bases, the J end by 1 base, with 3 bases between. Germline V gives CDR1 MNHEY, CDR2 SVGAGI. The length of the CDR3 is 13 residues.

The rearrangement uses TRBV19 and TRBJ2-1, with TRBD1 matching over 9 bases. Germline lookup yields CDR1 LNHDA and CDR2 SQIVND (reference sequence). This CDR3 region has 15 residues. V dropped 3 bases and J dropped 6; count of bases not matched to a gene: 6. CDR3 in amino acids: CASSIFGTGLNEQFF. The CDR3 bases are TGTGCCAGTAGTATCTTCGGGACAGGGCTCAATGAGCAGTTCTTC.

The chain links TRBV5-1 to TRBJ2-5; TRBD2 aligns across 8 bases. Germline CDR1 and CDR2: SGHRS and YFSETQ. Germline trimming cut 1 base from V and 2 bases from J; bases unmatched to any gene: 7. The length of the CDR3 is 16 residues. The CDR3: CASSLQRGPSQETQYF. CDR3 DNA: TGCGCCAGCAGCTTGCAGCGGGGGCCCTCTCAAGAGACCCAGTACTTC.

This sequence joins TRBV7-9 and TRBJ2-1, with 7 nucleotides matching TRBD1. Germline V gene lookup returns CDR1 SEHNR and CDR2 FQNEAQ (reference sequence). V was pared by 5 bases and J by 4 bases, with 14 bases of the junction left unmatched. The CDR3 extends over 17 amino acids. The CDR3: CASSHRTGLGIYNEQFF. The CDR3 DNA follows: TGTGCCAGCAGCCATCGGACAGGCCTCGGTATTTACAATGAGCAGTTCTTC.

The CDR3 nucleotides are TGTGCCAGCTCACCCCCAGGGGGCTATGGCTACACCTTC. Protein product: CASSPPGGYGYTF. The chain couples TRBV18 to TRBJ1-2, with 7 bases matching TRBD1. The CDR3 totals 13 residues. The trim removed 3 bases at V and 4 bases at J, leaving 2 bases unmatched. From germline, CDR1 is KGHSH and CDR2 LQKENI.

This chain joins TRBV11-2 and TRBJ2-2; possible D gene TRBD2, 5 bases. CDR1 SGHAT and CDR2 FQNNGV come from the germline V gene. V lost 4 bases and J 3 bases, leaving 18 bases between the germline ends. This CDR3 comprises 17 residues. CDR3: CASSSQSGIVYTGELFF. The DNA for the CDR3 is TGTGCCAGCAGCTCGCAATCCGGGATAGTGTACACCGGGGAGCTGTTTTTT.

The rearrangement links TRBV5-1 to TRBJ2-7, with TRBD2 identical over 8 bases. The CDR3 spans 18 residues. Germline-derived CDR1 and CDR2 are SGHRS and YFSETQ. Losses at the gene ends were 4 bases for V and 3 bases for J; bases not matched to a gene: 18. The CDR3, as DNA: TGCGCCAGCAGCCCTAACGAACTCGCGGGACTAGGGATCTACGAGCAGTACTTC. This encodes CASSPNELAGLGIYEQYF.

V usage is TRBV2 and J usage is TRBJ2-1; TRBD2 matches 12 bases. Germline CDR1 and CDR2: SNHLY and FYNNEI. Trimming removed 4 bases from V and 2 bases from J; junction bases left unmatched: 3. This CDR3 spans 16 amino acids. This CDR3 reads CASSGRTSGAYNEQFF. The CDR3 nucleotides read TGTGCCAGCAGTGGACGGACTAGCGGGGCCTACAATGAGCAGTTCTTC.

The chain carries TRBV27 and TRBJ1-2; TRBD1 is a possible D gene (6 bases). V lost 6 bases and J 3 bases, leaving 14 bases between the germline ends. CDR3 length equals 14 residues. Germline CDR1 is MNHEY and CDR2 is SMNVEV (reference sequence). Here the CDR3 reads CASSRQGFHYGYTF. The CDR3 region has the DNA TGTGCCAGCAGCCGCCAGGGGTTTCACTATGGCTACACCTTC.

This clone was counted between two and nine times. This sequence joins TRBV30 and TRBJ1-5; no clear D gene. In germline, CDR1 is GTSNPN, CDR2 SVGIG (reference sequence). V lost 1 base and J 2 bases, leaving 9 bases between the germline ends. CDR3 length equals 14 residues. The CDR3 loop is CAWSAMGGNQPQHF. The CDR3 nucleotides read TGTGCCTGGAGTGCAATGGGCGGCAATCAGCCCCAGCATTTT.

This rearrangement joins TRBV18 to TRBJ1-3; D gene ambiguous. Germline CDR1 is KGHSH and CDR2 is LQKENI. The CDR3 sequence is 17 residues long. The V gene lost 2 bases and the J gene lost 0 bases, with 14 bases spanning the gap. DNA for the CDR3: TGTGCCAGCTCACCAGGGTTACTGGAGCTCTCTGGAAACACCATATATTTT. The encoded protein is CASSPGLLELSGNTIYF.

The chain is built from TRBV6-2 or TRBV6-3 and TRBJ2-3; 10 bases are a match to TRBD1. The CDR3 spans 14 residues. V was pared by 7 bases and J by 4 bases, with 5 bases of the junction left unmatched. CDR1 and CDR2 from the germline V gene are MNHEY and SVGEGT. The CDR3 DNA follows: TGTGCCAGCACCCCGACAGGGGGCTCAGATACGCAGTATTTT. This encodes CASTPTGGSDTQYF.

The chain uses TRBV10-3 and TRBJ1-5; TRBD1 matches at 7 bases. The V segment lost 0 bases and the J segment 3 bases; nucleotides outside the gene matches: 5. This CDR3 comprises 16 residues. The germline V gene encodes CDR1 ENHRY and CDR2 SYGVKD. The CDR3 DNA follows: TGTGCCATCAGTGAGTCGCCGACAGGGAACAATCAGCCCCAGCATTTT. Encoded protein: CAISESPTGNNQPQHF.

Concerning this clone itself: Other DNA sequences in this sample translate to the same CDR3. This chain uses TRBV20-1 with TRBJ2-7, with D perhaps matching TRBD2 (5 bases). Germline V CDR1 and CDR2: DFQATT, SNEGSKA (reference sequence). V lost 3 bases and J 4 bases, leaving 7 bases between the germline ends. This CDR3 region has 11 residues. The CDR3 coding sequence is TGCAGTGCTAGCCCGGGATACGAGCAGTACTTC. Encoded protein: CSASPGYEQYF.

The chain carries TRBV11-2 and TRBJ2-3; possible D gene TRBD2, 6 bases. The V end lost 1 base, the J end lost 4 bases, and 12 bases lay between the germline ends. The CDR3 runs to 15 residues. Germline CDR1 reads SGHAT; CDR2 reads FQNNGV. The CDR3 loop reads CASSLVSGEADTQYF. The CDR3, as DNA: TGTGCCAGCAGCTTAGTTTCCGGGGAGGCAGATACGCAGTATTTT.